This TCR beta chain originates from a study of cytomegalovirus exposure and HLA in healthy donors. CDR1 is MGHRA, CDR2 YSYEKL, per germline. The CDR3 sequence is 16 residues long. Trimming left V 0 bases short and J 7 bases short, with 15 bases between. The PCR employed 60 Vbeta primers together with 13 Jbeta primers. The protocol was immunoSEQ multiplex PCR, while the TCRdb copy is restricted to in-frame clones and leaves out a portion. The sample lists under 250,000 clones, 82% occurring once. The clonotype comes from a man in his forties or fifties in good health and CMV-seropositive. The V gene is TRBV4-1, the J gene TRBJ2-2; maybe TRBD2 (6 bases). The sequenced sample was PBMCs. The CDR3 DNA sequence: TGCGCCAGCAGCCAAGATTCGGGGTTCGGGGGCGGGGAGCTGTTTTTT. It specifies CASSQDSGFGGGELFF.